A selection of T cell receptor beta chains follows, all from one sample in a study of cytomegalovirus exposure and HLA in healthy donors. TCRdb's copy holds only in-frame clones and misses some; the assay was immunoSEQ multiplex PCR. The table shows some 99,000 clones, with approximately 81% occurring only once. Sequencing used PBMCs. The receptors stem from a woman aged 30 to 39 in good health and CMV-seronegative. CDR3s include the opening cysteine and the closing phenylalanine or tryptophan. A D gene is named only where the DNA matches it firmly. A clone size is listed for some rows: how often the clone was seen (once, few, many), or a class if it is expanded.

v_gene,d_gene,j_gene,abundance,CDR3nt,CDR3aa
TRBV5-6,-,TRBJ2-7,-,TGTGCCAGCAGCTTCAGGACCTACGAGCAGTACTTC,CASSFRTYEQYF
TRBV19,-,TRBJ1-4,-,TGTGCCAGTTCGGCGGGACTCCGCAATGAAAAACTGTTTTTT,CASSAGLRNEKLFF
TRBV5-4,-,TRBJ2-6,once,TGTGCCAGCAGCTTGGTCAGCTCTGGGGCCAACGTCCTGACTTTC,CASSLVSSGANVLTF
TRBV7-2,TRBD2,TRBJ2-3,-,TGTGCCAGCAGCTTAGGCAGACTAGCGGGATCAGATACGCAGTATTTT,CASSLGRLAGSDTQYF
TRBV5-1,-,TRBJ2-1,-,TGCGCCAGCAGCTTGACGTTTGACAATGAGCAGTTCTTC,CASSLTFDNEQFF
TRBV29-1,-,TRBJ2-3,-,TGCAGCGTTGTGGCGGAAAGAGGGGATACGCAGTATTTT,CSVVAERGDTQYF
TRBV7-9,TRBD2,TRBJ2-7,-,TGTGCCAGCAGCGCCCCCGGGACTAGCGGTAGAGAGCAGTACTTC,CASSAPGTSGREQYF
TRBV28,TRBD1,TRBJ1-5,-,TGTGCCAGCACCCGGGGGGGACAGCTCAATCAGCCCCAGCATTTT,CASTRGGQLNQPQHF
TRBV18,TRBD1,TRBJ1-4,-,TGTGCCAGCTCACCTCGAGGGGGCGCCGTGGATGAAAAACTGTTTTTT,CASSPRGGAVDEKLFF
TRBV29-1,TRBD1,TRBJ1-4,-,TGCAGCGTTCGGGACAGGGGTGTTGAAAAACTGTTTTTT,CSVRDRGVEKLFF
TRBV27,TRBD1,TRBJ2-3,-,TGTGCCAGCAGTCCCGGGACAGGGACAGATACGCAGTATTTT,CASSPGTGTDTQYF
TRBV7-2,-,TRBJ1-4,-,TGTGCCAGCAGCTTAGGCAGGGTCGCCGAAAAACTGTTTTTT,CASSLGRVAEKLFF
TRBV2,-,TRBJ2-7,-,TGTGCCAGCAGGGGGGACTCCTCCTACGAGCAGTACTTC,CASRGDSSYEQYF
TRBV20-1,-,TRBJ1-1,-,TGCAGTGCCAGGGCTGTCACTGAAGCTTTCTTT,CSARAVTEAFF
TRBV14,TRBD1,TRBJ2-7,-,TGTGCCAGCAGCCAAGCTTCGGGACAGGGGGCAACCTACGAGCAGTACTTC,CASSQASGQGATYEQYF
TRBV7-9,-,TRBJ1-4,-,TGTGCCAGCAGCTTAGCGCTCGGGAGTGATGAAAAACTGTTTTTT,CASSLALGSDEKLFF
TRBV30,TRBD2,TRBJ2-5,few,TGTGCCTGGGGCGTACGGGGGGGTTTCGAGACCCAGTACTTC,CAWGVRGGFETQYF
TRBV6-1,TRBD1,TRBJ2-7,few,TGTGCCAGCAGTGGGGGGACAGGGCAGCAGTACTTC,CASSGGTGQQYF
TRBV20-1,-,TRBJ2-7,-,TGCAGTGCTAGATGGGGGGGCGTGCAGTACTTC,CSARWGGVQYF
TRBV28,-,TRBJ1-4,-,TGTGCCAGCAGTTTTATGGGCCTTGGAACTAATGAAAAACTGTTTTTT,CASSFMGLGTNEKLFF
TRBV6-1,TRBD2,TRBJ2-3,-,TGTGCCAGCAGGACAGATAGCGGGAGTTCAGATACGCAGTATTTT,CASRTDSGSSDTQYF
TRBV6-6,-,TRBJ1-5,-,TGTGCCAGCAGTCCCCGGGACACCCCGAATCAGCCCCAGCATTTT,CASSPRDTPNQPQHF
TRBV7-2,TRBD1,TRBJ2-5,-,TGTGCCAGCACGCCGGCAGGGGGAGAGACCCAGTACTTC,CASTPAGGETQYF
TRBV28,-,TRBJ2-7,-,TGTGCCAGTTGTGCAAGGAGCTACGAGCAGTACTTC,CASCARSYEQYF
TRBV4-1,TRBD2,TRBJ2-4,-,TGCGCCAGCAGCCCCGGACTAGCGGGAGGGGTAGCCAAAAACATTCAGTACTTC,CASSPGLAGGVAKNIQYF
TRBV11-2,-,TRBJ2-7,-,TGTGCCAGCAGCTTACAGGAAACCTACGAGCAGTACTTC,CASSLQETYEQYF
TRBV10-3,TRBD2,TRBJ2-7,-,TGTGCCATCAGCCCACTAGCGGAAGCCTCCTACGAGCAGTACTTC,CAISPLAEASYEQYF
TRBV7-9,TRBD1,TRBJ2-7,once,TGTGCCAGCAGCCACAGGGGGCTCTACGAGCAGTACTTC,CASSHRGLYEQYF
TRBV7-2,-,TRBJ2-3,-,TGTGCCAGCAGCTTAGGGACTAGCACAGATACGCAGTATTTT,CASSLGTSTDTQYF
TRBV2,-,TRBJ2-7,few,TGTGCCAGCAACACCGTTGGACTCGCTACGGGGCAGTACTTC,CASNTVGLATGQYF
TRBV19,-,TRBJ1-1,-,TGTGCCAGTAGTATTTCTTCCGGGACTGAAGCTTTCTTT,CASSISSGTEAFF